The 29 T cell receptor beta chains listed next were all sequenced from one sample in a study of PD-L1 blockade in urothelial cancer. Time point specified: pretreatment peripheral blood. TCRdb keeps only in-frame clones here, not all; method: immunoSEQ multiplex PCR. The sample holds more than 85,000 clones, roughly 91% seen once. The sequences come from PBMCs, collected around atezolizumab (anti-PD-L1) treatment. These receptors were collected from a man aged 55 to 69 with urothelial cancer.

The CDR3 protein is CASSSRDWGTYEQYF. In nucleotides, the CDR3 is TGTGCCAGCAGCTCCCGGGACTGGGGAACCTACGAGCAGTACTTC. The rearrangement links TRBV11-2 to TRBJ2-7; a weak D match, TRBD2 (6 bases). In germline, CDR1 is SGHAT, CDR2 FQNNGV. The CDR3 has 15 residues. V was pared by 4 bases and J by 2 bases, with 15 bases between.

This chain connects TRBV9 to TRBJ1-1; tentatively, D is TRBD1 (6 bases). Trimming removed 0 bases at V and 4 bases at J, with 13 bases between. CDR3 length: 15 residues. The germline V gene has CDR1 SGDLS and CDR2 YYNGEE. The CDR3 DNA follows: TGTGCCAGCAGCGTAGAGGGGGGGCGGTTCACTGAAGCTTTCTTT. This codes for CASSVEGGRFTEAFF.

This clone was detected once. CDR3: CASSPNNEQFF. The CDR3 nucleotides are TGTGCCAGCTCCCCCAACAATGAGCAGTTCTTC. The genes are TRBV18 and TRBJ2-1; D not certain. CDR1 and CDR2 from the germline V gene are KGHSH and LQKENI. This CDR3 is 11 amino acids long. The V and J ends lost 6 bases and 5 bases respectively, with 5 bases between them.

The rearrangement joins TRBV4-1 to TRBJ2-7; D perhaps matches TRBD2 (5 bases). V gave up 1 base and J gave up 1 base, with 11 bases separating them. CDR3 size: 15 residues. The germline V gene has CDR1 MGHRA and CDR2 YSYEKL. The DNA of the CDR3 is TGCGCCAGCAGCCAAGTCGCGCCGGGGTCCTACGAGCAGTACTTC. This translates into CASSQVAPGSYEQYF.

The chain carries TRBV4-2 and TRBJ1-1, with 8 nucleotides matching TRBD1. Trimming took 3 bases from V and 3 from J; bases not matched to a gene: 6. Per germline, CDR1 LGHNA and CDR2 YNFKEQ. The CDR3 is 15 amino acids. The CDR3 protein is CASSQSDRVYTEAFF. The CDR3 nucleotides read TGTGCCAGCAGCCAGTCGGACAGGGTCTACACTGAAGCTTTCTTT.

The CDR3 DNA sequence: TGTGCCAGCAGCTTAGGGTCGGGGGGGGTCGGCGAGCAGTACTTC. This codes for CASSLGSGGVGEQYF. This rearrangement joins TRBV7-6 to TRBJ2-7, with TRBD2 matching 8 bases. Germline assignment: CDR1 SGHVS and CDR2 FNYEAQ. V lost 1 base and J lost 6; bases outside the gene matches: 8. This CDR3 contains 15 residues.

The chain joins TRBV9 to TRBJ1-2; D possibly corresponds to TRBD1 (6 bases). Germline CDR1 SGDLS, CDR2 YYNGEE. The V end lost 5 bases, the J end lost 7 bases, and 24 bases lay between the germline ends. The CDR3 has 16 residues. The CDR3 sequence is CASRDTTEGGRSGYTF. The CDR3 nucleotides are TGTGCCAGCAGGGATACTACAGAGGGGGGGAGGAGTGGCTACACCTTC.

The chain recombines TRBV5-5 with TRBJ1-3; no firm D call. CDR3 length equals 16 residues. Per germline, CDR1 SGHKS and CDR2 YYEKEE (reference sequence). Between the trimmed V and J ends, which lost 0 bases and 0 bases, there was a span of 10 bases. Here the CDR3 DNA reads TGTGCCAGCAGCTTGGTCGCGATAACCTCTGGAAACACCATATATTTT. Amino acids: CASSLVAITSGNTIYF. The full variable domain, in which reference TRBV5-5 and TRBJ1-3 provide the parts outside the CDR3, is DAGVTQSPTHLIKTRGQQVTLRCSPISGHKSVSWYQQVLGQGPQFIFQYYEKEERGRGNFPDRFSARQFPNYSSELNVNALLLGDSALYLCASSLVAITSGNTIYFGEGSWLTVV.

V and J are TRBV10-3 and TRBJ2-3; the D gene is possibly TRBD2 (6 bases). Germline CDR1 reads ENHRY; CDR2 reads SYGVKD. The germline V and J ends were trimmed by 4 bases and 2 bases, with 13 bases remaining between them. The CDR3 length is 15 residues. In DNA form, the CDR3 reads TGTGCCATCAGTGGGGGACTTTCCCTCACAGATACGCAGTATTTT. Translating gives CAISGGLSLTDTQYF.

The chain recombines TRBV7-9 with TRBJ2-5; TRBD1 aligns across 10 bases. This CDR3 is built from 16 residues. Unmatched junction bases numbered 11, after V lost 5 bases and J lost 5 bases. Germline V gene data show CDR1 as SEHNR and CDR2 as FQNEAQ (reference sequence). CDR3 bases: TGTGCCAGCAGCATCCCCGGGACAGGGGAGGTCGAGACCCAGTACTTC. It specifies CASSIPGTGEVETQYF. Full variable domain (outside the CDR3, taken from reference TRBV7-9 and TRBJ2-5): DTGVSQNPRHKITKRGQNVTFRCDPISEHNRLYWYRQTLGQGPEFLTYFQNEAQLEKSRLLSDRFSAERPKGSFSTLEIQRTEQGDSAMYLCASSIPGTGEVETQYFGPGTRLLVL.

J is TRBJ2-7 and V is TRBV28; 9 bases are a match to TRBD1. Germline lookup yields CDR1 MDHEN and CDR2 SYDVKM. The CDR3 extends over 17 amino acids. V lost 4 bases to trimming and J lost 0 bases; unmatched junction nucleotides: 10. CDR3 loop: CASSSPQPGQGSYEQYF. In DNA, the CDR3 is TGTGCCAGCAGTTCGCCCCAACCGGGACAGGGCTCCTACGAGCAGTACTTC.

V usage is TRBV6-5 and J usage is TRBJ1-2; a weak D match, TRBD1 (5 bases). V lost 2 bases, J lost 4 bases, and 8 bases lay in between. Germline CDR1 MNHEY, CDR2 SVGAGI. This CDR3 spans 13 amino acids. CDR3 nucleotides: TGTGCCAGCAGTTACGACAGTTTCTATGGCTACACCTTC. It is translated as CASSYDSFYGYTF.

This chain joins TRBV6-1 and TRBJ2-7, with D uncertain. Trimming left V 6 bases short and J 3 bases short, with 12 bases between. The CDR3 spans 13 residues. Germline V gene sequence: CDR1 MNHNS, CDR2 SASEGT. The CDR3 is CASRQNSRYEQYF. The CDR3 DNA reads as TGTGCCAGCAGACAGAACTCCCGCTACGAGCAGTACTTC.

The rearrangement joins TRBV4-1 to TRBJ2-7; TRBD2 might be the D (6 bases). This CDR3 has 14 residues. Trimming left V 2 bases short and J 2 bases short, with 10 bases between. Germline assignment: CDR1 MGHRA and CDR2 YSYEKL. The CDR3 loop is CASSQPGSPYEQYF. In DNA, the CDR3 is TGCGCCAGCAGCCAACCCGGGAGTCCCTACGAGCAGTACTTC.

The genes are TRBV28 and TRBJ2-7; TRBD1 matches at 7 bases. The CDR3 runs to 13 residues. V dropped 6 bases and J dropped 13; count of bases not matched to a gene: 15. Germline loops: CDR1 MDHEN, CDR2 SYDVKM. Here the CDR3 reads CASSFGTAKYIYF. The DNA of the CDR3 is TGTGCCAGCAGCTTCGGGACAGCCAAATATATCTACTTC.

The CDR3: CASSLVQSRGYTF. The CDR3 DNA reads TGTGCCAGCAGCTTAGTACAATCGCGGGGCTACACCTTC. The chain has TRBV7-9 and TRBJ1-2; D gene unclear. The CDR3 totals 13 residues. CDR1 and CDR2 from the germline V gene are SEHNR and FQNEAQ (reference sequence). Trimming cost V 1 base and J 8 bases, with 11 bases left between them.

The CDR3: CASSIVLQGRSRGQPQHF. The CDR3 region has the DNA TGTGCCAGTAGTATTGTTCTACAGGGGCGAAGCCGGGGTCAGCCCCAGCATTTT. The chain is built from TRBV19 and TRBJ1-5; 7 nucleotides match TRBD1. Germline V gene lookup returns CDR1 LNHDA and CDR2 SQIVND (reference sequence). The V and J ends lost 3 bases and 6 bases, in that order; junction bases with no gene match: 17. CDR3 size: 18 residues.

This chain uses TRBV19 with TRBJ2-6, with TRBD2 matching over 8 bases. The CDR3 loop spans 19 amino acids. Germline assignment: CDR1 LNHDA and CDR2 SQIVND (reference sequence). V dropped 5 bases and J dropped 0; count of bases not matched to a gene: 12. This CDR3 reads CASSWGVGRASSGANVLTF. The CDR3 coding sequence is TGTGCCAGTAGTTGGGGGGTCGGGAGGGCCTCCTCTGGGGCCAACGTCCTGACTTTC. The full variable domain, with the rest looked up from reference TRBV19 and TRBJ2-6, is DGGITQSPKYLFRKEGQNVTLSCEQNLNHDAMYWYRQDPGQGLRLIYYSQIVNDFQKGDIAEGYSVSREKKESFPLTVTSAQKNPTAFYLCASSWGVGRASSGANVLTFGAGSRLTVL.

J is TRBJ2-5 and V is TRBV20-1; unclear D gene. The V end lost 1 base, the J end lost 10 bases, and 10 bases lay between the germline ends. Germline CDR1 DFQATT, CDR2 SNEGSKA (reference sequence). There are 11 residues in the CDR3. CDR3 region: CSARVRLVQYF. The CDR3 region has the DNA TGCAGTGCTAGAGTGCGTCTTGTCCAGTACTTC.

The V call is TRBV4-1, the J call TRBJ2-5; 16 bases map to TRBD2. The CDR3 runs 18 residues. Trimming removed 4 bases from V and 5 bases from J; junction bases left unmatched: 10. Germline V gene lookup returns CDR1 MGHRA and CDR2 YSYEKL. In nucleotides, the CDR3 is TGCGCCAGCAGCCGCTCTCCGGGACTAGCGGGGGGGCTGGAGACCCAGTACTTC. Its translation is CASSRSPGLAGGLETQYF.

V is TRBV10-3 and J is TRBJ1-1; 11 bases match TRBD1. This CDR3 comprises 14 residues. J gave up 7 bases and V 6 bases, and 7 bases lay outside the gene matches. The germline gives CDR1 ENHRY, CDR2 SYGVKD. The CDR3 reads CAIRMDRGPREAFF. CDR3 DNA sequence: TGTGCCATCAGGATGGACAGGGGGCCGCGTGAAGCTTTCTTT.

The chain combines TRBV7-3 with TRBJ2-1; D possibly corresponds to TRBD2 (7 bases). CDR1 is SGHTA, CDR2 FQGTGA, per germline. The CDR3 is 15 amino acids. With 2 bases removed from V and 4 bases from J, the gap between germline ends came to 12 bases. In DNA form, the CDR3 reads TGTGCCAGCAGCTTAGGGGGGAGGGGGTACAATGAGCAGTTCTTC. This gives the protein CASSLGGRGYNEQFF.

DNA of the CDR3: TGTGCCAGCAGCTTAGGCCCCGGGGGTGCGACGATTGAGCAGTACTTC. Translating gives CASSLGPGGATIEQYF. J is TRBJ2-7 and V is TRBV7-3, with D perhaps matching TRBD2 (6 bases). V gave up 2 bases and J gave up 7 bases, with 21 bases separating them. The CDR3 runs 16 residues. Germline values: CDR1 SGHTA, CDR2 FQGTGA.

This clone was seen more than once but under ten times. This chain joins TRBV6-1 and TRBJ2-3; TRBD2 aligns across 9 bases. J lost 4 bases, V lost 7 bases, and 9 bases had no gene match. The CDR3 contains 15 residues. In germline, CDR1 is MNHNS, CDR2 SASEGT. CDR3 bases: TGTGCCAGCAATTATATGGCGGGGGGGGCAGATACGCAGTATTTT. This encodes CASNYMAGGADTQYF.

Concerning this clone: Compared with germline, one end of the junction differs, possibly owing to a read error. The CDR3 DNA sequence: TGTGCCAGCAGGGAAGGACAGGTGCAGGCCTATGGCTACACCTTC. As protein: CASREGQVQAYGYTF. The gene calls are TRBV2 and TRBJ1-2; 7 positions match TRBD1. The CDR3 loop spans 15 amino acids. Germline V gene data show CDR1 as SNHLY and CDR2 as FYNNEI.

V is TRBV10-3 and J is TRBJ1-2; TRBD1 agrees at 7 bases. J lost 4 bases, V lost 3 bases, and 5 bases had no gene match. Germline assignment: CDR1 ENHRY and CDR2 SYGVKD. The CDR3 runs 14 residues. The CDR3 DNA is TGTGCCATCAGTGACCCCGGGGACAGCTATGGCTACACCTTC. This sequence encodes CAISDPGDSYGYTF.

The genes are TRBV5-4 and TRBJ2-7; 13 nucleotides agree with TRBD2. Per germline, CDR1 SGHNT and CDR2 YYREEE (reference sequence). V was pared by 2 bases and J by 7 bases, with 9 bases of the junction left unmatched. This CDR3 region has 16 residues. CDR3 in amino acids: CASSFGGLAGSGEQYF. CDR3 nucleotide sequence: TGTGCCAGCAGCTTCGGGGGACTAGCGGGATCCGGGGAGCAGTACTTC.

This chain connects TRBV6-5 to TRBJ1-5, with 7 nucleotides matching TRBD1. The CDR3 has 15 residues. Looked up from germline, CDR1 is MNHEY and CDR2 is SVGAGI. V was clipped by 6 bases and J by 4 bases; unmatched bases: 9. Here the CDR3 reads CASRPTGVPNQPQHF. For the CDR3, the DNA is TGTGCCAGCAGGCCTACAGGGGTTCCTAATCAGCCCCAGCATTTT.

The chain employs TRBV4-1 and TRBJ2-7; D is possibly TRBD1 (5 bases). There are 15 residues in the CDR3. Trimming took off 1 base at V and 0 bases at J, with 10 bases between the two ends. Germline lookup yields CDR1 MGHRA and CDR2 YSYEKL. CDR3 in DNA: TGCGCCAGCAGCCAAGTTAGCACAGGCTCCTACGAGCAGTACTTC. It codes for CASSQVSTGSYEQYF.